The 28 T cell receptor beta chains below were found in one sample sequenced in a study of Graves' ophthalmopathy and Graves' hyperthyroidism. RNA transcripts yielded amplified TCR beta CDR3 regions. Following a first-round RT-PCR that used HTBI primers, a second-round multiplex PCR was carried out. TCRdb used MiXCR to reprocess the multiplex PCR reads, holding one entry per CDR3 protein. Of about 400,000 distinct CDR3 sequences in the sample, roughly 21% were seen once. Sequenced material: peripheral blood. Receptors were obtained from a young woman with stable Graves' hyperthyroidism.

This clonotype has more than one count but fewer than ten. In DNA form, the CDR3 reads TGTGCCAGCAGTGAGACAGAGGGTAGCAATCAGCCCCAGCATTTT. Its translation: CASSETEGSNQPQHF. The chain has TRBV6-1 and TRBJ1-5; D is perhaps TRBD1 (5 bases). Germline-derived CDR1 and CDR2 are MNHNS and SASEGT. V was clipped by 3 bases and J by 0 bases, with 9 bases between them. The CDR3 sequence is 15 residues long.

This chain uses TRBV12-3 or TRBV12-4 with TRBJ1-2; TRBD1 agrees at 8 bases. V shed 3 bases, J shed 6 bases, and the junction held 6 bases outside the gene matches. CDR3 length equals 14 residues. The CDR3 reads CASSFLDRVHGYTF. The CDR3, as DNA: TGTGCCAGCAGTTTCCTGGACAGGGTCCATGGCTACACCTTC.

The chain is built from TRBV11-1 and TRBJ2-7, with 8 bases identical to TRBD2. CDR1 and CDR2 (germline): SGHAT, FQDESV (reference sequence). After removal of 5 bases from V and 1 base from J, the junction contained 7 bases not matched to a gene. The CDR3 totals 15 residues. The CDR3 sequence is CASSVTSGASYEQYF. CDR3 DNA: TGTGCCAGCAGCGTAACTAGCGGAGCTTCCTACGAGCAGTACTTC.

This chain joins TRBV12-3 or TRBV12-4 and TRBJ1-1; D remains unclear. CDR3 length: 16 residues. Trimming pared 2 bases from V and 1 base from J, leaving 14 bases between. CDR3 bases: TGTGCCAGCAGTTTAATCCCCCCACCACGGAACACTGAAGCTTTCTTT. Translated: CASSLIPPPRNTEAFF.

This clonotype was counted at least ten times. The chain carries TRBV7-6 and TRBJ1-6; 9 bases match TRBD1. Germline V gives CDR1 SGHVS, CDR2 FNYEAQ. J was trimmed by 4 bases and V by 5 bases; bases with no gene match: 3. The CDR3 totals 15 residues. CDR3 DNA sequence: TGTGCCAGCAGCCCAGGGACAGGGTATAATTCACCCCTCCACTTT. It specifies CASSPGTGYNSPLHF. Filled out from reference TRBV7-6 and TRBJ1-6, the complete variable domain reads GAGVSQSPRYKVTKRGQDVALRCDPISGHVSLYWYRQALGQGPEFLTYFNYEAQQDKSGLPNDRFSAERPEGSISTLTIQRTEQRDSAMYRCASSPGTGYNSPLHFGNGTRLTVT.

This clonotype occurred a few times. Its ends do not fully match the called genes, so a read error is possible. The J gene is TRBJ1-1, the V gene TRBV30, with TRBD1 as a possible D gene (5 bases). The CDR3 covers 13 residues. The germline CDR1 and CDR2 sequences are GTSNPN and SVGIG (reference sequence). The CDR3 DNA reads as TGCGCCTGGAGGGTAGGGCGGGACGCTGAAGCTTTCTTT. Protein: CAWRVGRDAEAFF.

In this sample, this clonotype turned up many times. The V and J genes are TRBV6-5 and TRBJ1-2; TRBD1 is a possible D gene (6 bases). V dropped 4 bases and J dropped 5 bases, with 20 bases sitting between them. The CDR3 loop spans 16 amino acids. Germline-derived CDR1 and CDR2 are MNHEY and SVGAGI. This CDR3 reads CASSFNVGEGGYGYTF. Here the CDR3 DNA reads TGTGCCAGCAGTTTCAACGTAGGAGAAGGGGGATATGGCTACACCTTC.

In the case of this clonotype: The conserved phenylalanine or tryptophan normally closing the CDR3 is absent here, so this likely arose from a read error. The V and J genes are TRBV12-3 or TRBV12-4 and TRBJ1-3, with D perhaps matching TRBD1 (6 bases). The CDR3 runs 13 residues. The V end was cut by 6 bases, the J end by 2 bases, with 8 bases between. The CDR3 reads CASSPGAGNTIYY. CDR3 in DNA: TGTGCCAGCAGCCCAGGGGCTGGAAACACCATATATTAT.

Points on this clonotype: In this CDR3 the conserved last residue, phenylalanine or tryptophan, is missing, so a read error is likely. Here the CDR3 reads CASSGSGQGLGYEQYY. CDR3 bases: TGTGCCAGCAGTGGATCGGGACAGGGGCTCGGCTACGAGCAGTACTAC. J is TRBJ2-7 and V is TRBV28; TRBD1 aligns across 10 bases. This CDR3 comprises 16 residues. Germline V gives CDR1 MDHEN, CDR2 SYDVKM. J lost 3 bases, V lost 5 bases, and 10 bases had no gene match.

The CDR3 DNA sequence: TGTGCCAGCAACAGGGGACATCAAGATTATGGCTACACCTTC. This translates into CASNRGHQDYGYTF. The chain has TRBV2 and TRBJ1-2; TRBD1 agrees at 7 bases. Germline trimming cut 7 bases from V and 5 bases from J; bases unmatched to any gene: 10. The CDR3 totals 14 residues. Germline-derived CDR1 and CDR2 are SNHLY and FYNNEI. The variable domain in full, with the rest retrieved from reference TRBV2 and TRBJ1-2, is EPEVTQTPSHQVTQMGQEVILRCVPISNHLYFYWYRQILGQKVEFLVSFYNNEISEKSEIFDDQFSVERPDGSNFTLKIRSTKLEDSAMYFCASNRGHQDYGYTFGSGTRLTVV.

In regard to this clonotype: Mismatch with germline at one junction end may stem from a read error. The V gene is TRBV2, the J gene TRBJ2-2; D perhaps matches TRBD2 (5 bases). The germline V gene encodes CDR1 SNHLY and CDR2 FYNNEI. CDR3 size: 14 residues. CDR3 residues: CASTEVRMAGELWF. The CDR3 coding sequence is TGTGCCAGCACGGAGGTTAGGATGGCCGGGGAGCTGTGGTTT.

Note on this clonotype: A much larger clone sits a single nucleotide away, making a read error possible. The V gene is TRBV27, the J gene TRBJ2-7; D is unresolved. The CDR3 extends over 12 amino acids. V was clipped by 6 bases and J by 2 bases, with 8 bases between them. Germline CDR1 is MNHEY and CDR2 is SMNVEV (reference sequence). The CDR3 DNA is TGTGCCAGCAGGCACGGTACCTACGAGCAGTACTTC. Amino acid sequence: CASRHGTYEQYF.

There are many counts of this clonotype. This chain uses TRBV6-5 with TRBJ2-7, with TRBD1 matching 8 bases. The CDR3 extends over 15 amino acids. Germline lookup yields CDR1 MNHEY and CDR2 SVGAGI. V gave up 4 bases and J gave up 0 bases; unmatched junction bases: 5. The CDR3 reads CASSSDRDHSYEQYF. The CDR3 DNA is TGTGCCAGCAGTTCGGACAGGGACCACTCCTACGAGCAGTACTTC.

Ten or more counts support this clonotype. CDR3 nucleotides: TGTGCCAGCAATGTGAGGCTTGGAGATTCACCCCTCCACTTT. This encodes CASNVRLGDSPLHF. The chain uses TRBV6-2 or TRBV6-3 and TRBJ1-6, with unresolved D. Germline V CDR1 and CDR2: MNHEY, SVGEGT. V shed 7 bases and J shed 8 bases, with 15 bases lying between them. This CDR3 is 14 amino acids long.

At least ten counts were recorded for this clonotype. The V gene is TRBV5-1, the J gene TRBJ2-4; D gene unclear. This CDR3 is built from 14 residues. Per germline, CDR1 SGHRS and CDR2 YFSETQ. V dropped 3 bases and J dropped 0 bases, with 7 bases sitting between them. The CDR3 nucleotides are TGCGCCAGCAGCTCGGATCTAGCCAAAAACATTCAGTACTTC. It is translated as CASSSDLAKNIQYF.

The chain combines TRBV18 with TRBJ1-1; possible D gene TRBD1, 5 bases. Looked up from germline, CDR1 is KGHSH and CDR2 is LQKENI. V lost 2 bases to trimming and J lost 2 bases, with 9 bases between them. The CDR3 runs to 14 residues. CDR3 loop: CASSPSWDNTEAFF. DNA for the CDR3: TGTGCCAGCTCACCAAGCTGGGACAACACTGAAGCTTTCTTT.

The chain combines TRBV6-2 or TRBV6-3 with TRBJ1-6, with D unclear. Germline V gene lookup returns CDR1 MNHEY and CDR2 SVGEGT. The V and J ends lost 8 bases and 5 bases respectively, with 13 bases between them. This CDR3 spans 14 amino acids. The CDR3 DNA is TGTGCCAGCTCCCCGGCGGAAGATAATTCACCCCTCCACTTT. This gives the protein CASSPAEDNSPLHF.

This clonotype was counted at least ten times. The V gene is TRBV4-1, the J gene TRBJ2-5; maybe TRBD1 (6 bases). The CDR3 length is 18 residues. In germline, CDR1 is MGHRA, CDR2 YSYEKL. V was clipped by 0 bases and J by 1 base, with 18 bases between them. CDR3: CASSQDQEDSGAQETQYF. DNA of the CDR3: TGCGCCAGCAGCCAAGATCAGGAGGACAGCGGAGCCCAAGAGACCCAGTACTTC.

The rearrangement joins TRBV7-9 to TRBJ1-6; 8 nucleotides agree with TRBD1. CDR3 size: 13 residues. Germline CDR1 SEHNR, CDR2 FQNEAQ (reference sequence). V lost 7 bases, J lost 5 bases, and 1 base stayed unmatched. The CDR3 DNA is TGTGCCAGCAAGACAGGGGATAATTCACCCCTCCACTTT. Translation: CASKTGDNSPLHF. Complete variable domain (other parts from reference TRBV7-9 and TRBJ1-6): DTGVSQNPRHKITKRGQNVTFRCDPISEHNRLYWYRQTLGQGPEFLTYFQNEAQLEKSRLLSDRFSAERPKGSFSTLEIQRTEQGDSAMYLCASKTGDNSPLHFGNGTRLTVT.

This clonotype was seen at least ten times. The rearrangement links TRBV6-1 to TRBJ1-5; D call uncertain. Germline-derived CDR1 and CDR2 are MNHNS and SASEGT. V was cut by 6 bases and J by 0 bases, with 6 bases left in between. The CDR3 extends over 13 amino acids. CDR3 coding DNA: TGTGCCAGCAGGGCATATAGCAATCAGCCCCAGCATTTT. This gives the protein CASRAYSNQPQHF.

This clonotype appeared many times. DNA of the CDR3: TGTGCCAGCAGCTTAGATCTGGCCAGACGCGAAGCTTTCTTT. Translated: CASSLDLARREAFF. V gene TRBV11-2 combines with J gene TRBJ1-1; D ambiguous. CDR3 length equals 14 residues. Germline values: CDR1 SGHAT, CDR2 FQNNGV. The V end lost 0 bases, the J end lost 8 bases, and 13 bases lay between the germline ends.

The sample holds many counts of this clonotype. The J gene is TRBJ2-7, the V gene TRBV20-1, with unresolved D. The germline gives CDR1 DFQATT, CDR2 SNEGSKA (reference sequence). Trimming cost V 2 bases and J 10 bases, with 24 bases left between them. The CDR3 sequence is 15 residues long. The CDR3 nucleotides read TGCAGTGCTAGACCCCTTTCCGGGCGGCAAGAGATTCAGTACTTC. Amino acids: CSARPLSGRQEIQYF.

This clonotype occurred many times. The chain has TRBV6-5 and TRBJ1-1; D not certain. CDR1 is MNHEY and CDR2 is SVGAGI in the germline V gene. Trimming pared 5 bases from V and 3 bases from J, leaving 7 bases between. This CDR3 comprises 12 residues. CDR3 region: CASSLRDTEAFF. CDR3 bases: TGTGCCAGCAGTCTAAGGGACACTGAAGCTTTCTTT.

The CDR3 DNA sequence: TGTGCCACCAGCAGAGCAGGGGTAAACTCTGGAAACACCATATATTTT. It encodes CATSRAGVNSGNTIYF. This chain connects TRBV15 to TRBJ1-3; a possible D gene is TRBD1 (6 bases). This CDR3 region has 16 residues. Germline values: CDR1 LNHNV, CDR2 YYDKDF (reference sequence). Trimming stripped 1 base from V and 0 bases from J, with 10 bases between. The whole variable domain, remainder taken from reference TRBV15 and TRBJ1-3, is DAMVIQNPRYQVTQFGKPVTLSCSQTLNHNVMYWYQQKSSQAPKLLFHYYDKDFNNEADTPDNFQSRRPNTSFCFLDIRSPGLGDTAMYLCATSRAGVNSGNTIYFGEGSWLTVV.

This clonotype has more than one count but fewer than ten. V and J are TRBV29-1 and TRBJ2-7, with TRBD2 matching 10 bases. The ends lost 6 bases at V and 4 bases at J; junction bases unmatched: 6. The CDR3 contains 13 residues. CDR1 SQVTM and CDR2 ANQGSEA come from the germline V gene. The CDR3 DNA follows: TGCAGCGTGGGGCCTAGCGGGAGTTACGAGCAGTACTTC. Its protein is CSVGPSGSYEQYF.

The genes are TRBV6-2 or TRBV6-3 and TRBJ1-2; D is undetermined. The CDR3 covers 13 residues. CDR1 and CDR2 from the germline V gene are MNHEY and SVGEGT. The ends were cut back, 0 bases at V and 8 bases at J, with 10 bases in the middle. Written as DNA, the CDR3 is TGTGCCAGCAGTTACTCCGGGGAGTCCGGCTACACCTTC. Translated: CASSYSGESGYTF.

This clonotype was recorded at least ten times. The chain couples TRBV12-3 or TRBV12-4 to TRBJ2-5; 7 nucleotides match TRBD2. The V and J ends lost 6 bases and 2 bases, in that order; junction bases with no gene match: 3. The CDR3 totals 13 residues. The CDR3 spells CASRLAPQETQYF. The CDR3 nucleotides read TGTGCCAGCAGACTAGCGCCTCAAGAGACCCAGTACTTC.

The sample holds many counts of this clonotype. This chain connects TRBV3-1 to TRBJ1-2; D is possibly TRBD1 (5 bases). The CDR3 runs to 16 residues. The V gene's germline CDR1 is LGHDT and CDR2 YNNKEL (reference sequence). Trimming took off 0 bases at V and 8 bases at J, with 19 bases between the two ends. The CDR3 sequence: CASSQDSSQRWDGYTF. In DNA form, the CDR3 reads TGTGCCAGCAGCCAAGATTCCAGCCAGCGGTGGGACGGCTACACCTTC.